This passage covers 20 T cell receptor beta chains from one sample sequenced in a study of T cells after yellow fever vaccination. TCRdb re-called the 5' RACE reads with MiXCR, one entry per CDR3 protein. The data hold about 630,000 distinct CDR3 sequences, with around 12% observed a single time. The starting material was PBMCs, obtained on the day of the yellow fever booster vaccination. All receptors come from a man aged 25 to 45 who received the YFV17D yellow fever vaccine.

The CDR3 DNA follows: TGCGCCAGCAGTGAGCTCCCCCTGGCGGGAGGGCCGACAGATACGCAGTATTTT. This sequence encodes CASSELPLAGGPTDTQYF. The V call is TRBV10-2, the J call TRBJ2-3; TRBD2 agrees at 9 bases. Germline-derived CDR1 and CDR2 are WSHSY and SAAADI. The CDR3 totals 18 residues. The ends lost 2 bases at V and 3 bases at J; junction bases unmatched: 12.

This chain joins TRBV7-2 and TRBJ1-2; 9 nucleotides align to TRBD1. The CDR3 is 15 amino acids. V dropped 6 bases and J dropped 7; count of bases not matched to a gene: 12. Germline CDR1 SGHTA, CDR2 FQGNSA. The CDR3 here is CASSYIGGQGGGYTF. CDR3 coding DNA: TGTGCCAGCAGTTATATCGGGGGACAGGGAGGTGGCTACACCTTC. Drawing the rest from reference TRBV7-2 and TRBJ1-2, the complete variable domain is GAGVSQSPSNKVTEKGKDVELRCDPISGHTALYWYRQSLGQGLEFLIYFQGNSAPDKSGLPSDRFSAERTGGSVSTLTIQRTQQEDSAVYLCASSYIGGQGGGYTFGSGTRLTVV.

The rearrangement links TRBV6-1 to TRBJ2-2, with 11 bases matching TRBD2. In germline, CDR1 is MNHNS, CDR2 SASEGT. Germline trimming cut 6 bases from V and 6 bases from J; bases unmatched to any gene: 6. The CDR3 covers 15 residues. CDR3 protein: CASRPSGRTSGELFF. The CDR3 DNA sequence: TGTGCCAGCAGGCCTAGCGGGAGGACGTCCGGGGAGCTGTTTTTT.

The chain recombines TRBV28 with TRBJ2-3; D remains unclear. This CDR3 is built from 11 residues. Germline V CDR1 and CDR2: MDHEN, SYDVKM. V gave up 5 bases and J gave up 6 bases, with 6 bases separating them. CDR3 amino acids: CASSMLDTQYF. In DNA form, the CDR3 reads TGTGCCAGCAGTATGTTGGATACGCAGTATTTT.

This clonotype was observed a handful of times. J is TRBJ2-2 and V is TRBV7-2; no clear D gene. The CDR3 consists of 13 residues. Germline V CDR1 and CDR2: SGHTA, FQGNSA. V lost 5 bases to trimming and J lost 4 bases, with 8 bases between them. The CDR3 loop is CASSPGPTGELFF. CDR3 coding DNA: TGTGCCAGCAGCCCCGGACCCACCGGGGAGCTGTTTTTT.

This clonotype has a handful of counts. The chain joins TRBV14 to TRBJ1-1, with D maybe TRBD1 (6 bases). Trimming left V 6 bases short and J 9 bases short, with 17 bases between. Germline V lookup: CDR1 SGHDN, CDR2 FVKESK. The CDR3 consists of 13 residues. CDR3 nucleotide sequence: TGTGCCAGCAGTCGATGGACAGAGGGTAAAGCTTTCTTT. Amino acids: CASSRWTEGKAFF.

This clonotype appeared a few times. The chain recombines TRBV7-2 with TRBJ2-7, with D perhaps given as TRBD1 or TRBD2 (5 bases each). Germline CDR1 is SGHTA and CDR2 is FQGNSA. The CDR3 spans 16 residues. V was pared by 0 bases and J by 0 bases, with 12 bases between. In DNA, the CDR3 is TGTGCCAGCAGCTTAGCACCCGGGACGGCCTCCTACGAGCAGTACTTC. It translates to CASSLAPGTASYEQYF. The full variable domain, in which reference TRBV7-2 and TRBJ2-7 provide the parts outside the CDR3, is GAGVSQSPSNKVTEKGKDVELRCDPISGHTALYWYRQSLGQGLEFLIYFQGNSAPDKSGLPSDRFSAERTGGSVSTLTIQRTQQEDSAVYLCASSLAPGTASYEQYFGPGTRLTVT.

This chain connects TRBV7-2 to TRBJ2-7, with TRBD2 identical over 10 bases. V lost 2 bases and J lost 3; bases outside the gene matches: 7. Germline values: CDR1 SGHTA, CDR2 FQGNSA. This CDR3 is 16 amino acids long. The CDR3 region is CASSLSTSGDFYEQYF. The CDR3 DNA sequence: TGTGCCAGCAGCTTAAGCACTAGCGGGGATTTCTACGAGCAGTACTTC.

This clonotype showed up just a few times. In DNA form, the CDR3 reads TGTGCCAGTAGTAGCCCCGGGAGGACAAACATTCAGTACTTC. It is translated as CASSSPGRTNIQYF. The rearrangement uses TRBV19 and TRBJ2-4; 7 bases fit TRBD2. The CDR3 is made up of 14 amino acids. The germline gives CDR1 LNHDA, CDR2 SQIVND (reference sequence). V lost 4 bases, J lost 6 bases, and 6 bases stayed unmatched.

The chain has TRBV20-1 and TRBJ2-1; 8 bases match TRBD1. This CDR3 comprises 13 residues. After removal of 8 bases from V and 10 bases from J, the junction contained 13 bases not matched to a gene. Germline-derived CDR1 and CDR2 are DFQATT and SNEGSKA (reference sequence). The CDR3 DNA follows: TGCAGTCCGGACAGGGACGATCTTGGAGAGCAGTTCTTC. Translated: CSPDRDDLGEQFF.

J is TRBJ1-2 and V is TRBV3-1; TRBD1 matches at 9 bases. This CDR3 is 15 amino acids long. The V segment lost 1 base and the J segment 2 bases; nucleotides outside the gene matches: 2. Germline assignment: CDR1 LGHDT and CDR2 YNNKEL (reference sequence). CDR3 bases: TGTGCCAGCAGCCAAGGGACAGGGGCCAACTATGGCTACACCTTC. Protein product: CASSQGTGANYGYTF.

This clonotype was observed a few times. In DNA form, the CDR3 reads TGTGCCAGCTCAGATGGTTCCTACGAGCAGTACTTC. It yields the protein CASSDGSYEQYF. The J gene is TRBJ2-7, the V gene TRBV7-3; D gene unclear. The CDR3 sequence is 12 residues long. Germline values: CDR1 SGHTA, CDR2 FQGTGA. V lost 8 bases and J 1 base, leaving 9 bases between the germline ends. The whole variable domain, filled in from reference TRBV7-3 and TRBJ2-7, reads GAGVSQTPSNKVTEKGKYVELRCDPISGHTALYWYRQSLGQGPEFLIYFQGTGAADDSGLPNDRFFAVRPEGSVSTLKIQRTERGDSAVYLCASSDGSYEQYFGPGTRLTVT.

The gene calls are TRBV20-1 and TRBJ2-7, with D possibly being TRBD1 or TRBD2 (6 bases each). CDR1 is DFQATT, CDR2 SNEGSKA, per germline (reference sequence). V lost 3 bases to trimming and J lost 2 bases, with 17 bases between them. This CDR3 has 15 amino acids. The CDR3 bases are TGCAGTGCTAGGCGAGAACGGGGGCGCGCCTACGAGCAGTACTTC. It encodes CSARRERGRAYEQYF.

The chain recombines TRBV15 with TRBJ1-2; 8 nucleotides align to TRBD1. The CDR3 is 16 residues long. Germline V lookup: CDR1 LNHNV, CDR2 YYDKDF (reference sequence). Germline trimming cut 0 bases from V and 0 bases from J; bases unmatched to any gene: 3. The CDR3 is CATSREDRGANYGYTF. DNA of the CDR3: TGTGCCACCAGCAGAGAAGACAGGGGAGCTAACTATGGCTACACCTTC.

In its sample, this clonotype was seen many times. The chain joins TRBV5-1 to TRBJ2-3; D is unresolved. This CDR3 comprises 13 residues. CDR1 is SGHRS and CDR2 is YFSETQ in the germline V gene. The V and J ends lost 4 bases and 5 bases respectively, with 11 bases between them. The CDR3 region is CASSQPPGDTQYF. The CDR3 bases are TGCGCCAGCAGCCAGCCGCCGGGAGATACGCAGTATTTT.

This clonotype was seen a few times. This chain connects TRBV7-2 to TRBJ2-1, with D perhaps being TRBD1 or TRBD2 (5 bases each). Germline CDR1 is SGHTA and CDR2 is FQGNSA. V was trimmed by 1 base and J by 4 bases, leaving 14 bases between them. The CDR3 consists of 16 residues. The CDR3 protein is CASSLVRGLGYNEQFF. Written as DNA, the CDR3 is TGTGCCAGCAGCTTAGTTCGGGGCCTGGGGTACAATGAGCAGTTCTTC.

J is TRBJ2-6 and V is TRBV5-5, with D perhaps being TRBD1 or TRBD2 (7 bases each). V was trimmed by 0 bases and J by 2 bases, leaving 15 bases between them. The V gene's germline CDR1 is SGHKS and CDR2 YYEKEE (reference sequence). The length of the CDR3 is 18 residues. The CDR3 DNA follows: TGTGCCAGCAGCTTGGTTGCAGGGGGGGCTCCTGGGGCCAACGTCCTGACTTTC. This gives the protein CASSLVAGGAPGANVLTF.

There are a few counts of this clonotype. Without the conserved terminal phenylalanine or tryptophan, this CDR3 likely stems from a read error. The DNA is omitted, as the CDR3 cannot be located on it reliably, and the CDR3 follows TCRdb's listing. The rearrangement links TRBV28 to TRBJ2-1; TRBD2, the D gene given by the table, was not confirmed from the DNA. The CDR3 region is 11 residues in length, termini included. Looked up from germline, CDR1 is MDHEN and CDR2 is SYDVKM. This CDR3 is CASSLKDGRIP.

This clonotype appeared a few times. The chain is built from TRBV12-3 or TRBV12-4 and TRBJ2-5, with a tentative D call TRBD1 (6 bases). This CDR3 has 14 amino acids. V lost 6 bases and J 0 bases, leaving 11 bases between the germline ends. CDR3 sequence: CASRERDNQETQYF. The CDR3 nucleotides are TGTGCCAGCAGAGAAAGGGACAACCAAGAGACCCAGTACTTC.

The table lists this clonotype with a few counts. Here the CDR3 DNA reads TGCAGCGTCGCTAGTACTCAAGAGACCCAGTACTTC. It translates to CSVASTQETQYF. The genes are TRBV29-1 and TRBJ2-5; D is uncertain. CDR1 and CDR2 from the germline V gene are SQVTM and ANQGSEA. Trimming took 6 bases from V and 2 from J, leaving 10 bases between them. CDR3 length: 12 amino acids.